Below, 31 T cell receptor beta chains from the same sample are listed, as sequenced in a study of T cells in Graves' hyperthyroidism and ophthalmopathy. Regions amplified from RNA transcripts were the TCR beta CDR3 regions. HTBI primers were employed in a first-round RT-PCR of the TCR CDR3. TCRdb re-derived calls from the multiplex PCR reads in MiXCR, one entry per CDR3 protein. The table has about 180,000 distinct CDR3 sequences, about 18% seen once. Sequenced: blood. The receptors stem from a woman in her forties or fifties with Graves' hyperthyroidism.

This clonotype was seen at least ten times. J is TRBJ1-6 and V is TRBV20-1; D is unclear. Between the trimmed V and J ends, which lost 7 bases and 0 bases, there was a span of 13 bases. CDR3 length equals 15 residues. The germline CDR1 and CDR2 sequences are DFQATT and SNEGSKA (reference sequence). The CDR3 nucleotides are TGCAGTGTAAGGGATCGGAGCTCCTATAATTCACCCCTCCACTTT. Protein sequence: CSVRDRSSYNSPLHF.

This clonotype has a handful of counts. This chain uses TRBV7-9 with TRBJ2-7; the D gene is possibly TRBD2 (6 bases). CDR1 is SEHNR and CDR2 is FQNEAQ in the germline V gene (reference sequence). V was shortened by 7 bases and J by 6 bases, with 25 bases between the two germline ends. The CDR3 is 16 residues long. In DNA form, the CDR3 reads TGTGCCAGCACCAAAGATAGCGGAGCGAAACGTGCCGAGCAGTACTTC. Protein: CASTKDSGAKRAEQYF.

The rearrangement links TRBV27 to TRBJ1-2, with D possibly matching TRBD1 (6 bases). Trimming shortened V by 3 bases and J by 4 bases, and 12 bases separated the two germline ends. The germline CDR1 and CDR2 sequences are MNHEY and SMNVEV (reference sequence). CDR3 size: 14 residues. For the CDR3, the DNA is TGTGCCAGCAGTTTTAGGACAGCTAGCTATGGCTACACCTTC. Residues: CASSFRTASYGYTF.

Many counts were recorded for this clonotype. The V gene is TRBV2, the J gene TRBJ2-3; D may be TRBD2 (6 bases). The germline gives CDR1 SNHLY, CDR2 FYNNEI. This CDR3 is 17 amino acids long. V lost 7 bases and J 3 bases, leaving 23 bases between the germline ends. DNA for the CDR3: TGTGCCAGCACACAACCCGGGGAGGTCCTCGGGACAGATACGCAGTATTTT. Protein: CASTQPGEVLGTDTQYF.

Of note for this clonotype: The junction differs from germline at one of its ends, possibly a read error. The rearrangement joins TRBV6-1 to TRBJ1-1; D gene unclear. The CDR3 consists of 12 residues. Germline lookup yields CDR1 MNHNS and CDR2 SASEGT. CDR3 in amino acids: CASRDGNIEAFF. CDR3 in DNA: TGTGCCAGCAGGGACGGAAACATTGAAGCTTTCTTT.

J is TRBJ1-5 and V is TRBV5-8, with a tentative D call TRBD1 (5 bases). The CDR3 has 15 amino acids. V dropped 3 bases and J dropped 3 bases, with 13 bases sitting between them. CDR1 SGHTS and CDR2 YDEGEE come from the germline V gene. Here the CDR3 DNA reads TGTGCCAGCAGCTCCCCTGACAGTTACAATCAGCCCCAGCATTTT. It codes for CASSSPDSYNQPQHF.

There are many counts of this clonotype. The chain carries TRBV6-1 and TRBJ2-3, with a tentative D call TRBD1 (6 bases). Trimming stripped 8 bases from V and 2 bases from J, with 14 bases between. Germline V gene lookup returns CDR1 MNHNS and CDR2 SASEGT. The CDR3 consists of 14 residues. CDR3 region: CASRGGPITDTQYF. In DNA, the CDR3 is TGTGCCAGCCGAGGGGGACCAATCACAGATACGCAGTATTTT.

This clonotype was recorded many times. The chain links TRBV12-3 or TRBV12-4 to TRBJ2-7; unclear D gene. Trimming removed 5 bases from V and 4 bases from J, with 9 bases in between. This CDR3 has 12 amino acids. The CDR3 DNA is TGTGCCAGCAGTCTTCACGGATACGAGCAGTACTTC. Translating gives CASSLHGYEQYF.

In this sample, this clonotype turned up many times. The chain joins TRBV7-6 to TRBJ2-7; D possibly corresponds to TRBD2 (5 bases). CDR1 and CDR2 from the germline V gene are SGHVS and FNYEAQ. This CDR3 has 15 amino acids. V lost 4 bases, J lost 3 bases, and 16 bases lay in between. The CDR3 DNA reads TGTGCCAGCAGCTCGAGTCCAGGTAGCGTCTACGAGCAGTACTTC. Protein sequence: CASSSSPGSVYEQYF.

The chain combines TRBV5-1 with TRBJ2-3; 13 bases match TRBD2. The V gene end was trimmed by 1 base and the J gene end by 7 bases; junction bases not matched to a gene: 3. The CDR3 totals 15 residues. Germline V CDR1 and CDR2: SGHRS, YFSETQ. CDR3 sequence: CASSLTSGGANTQYF. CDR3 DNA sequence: TGCGCCAGCAGCTTGACTAGCGGGGGGGCGAATACGCAGTATTTT. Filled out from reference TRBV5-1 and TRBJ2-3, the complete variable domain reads KAGVTQTPRYLIKTRGQQVTLSCSPISGHRSVSWYQQTPGQGLQFLFEYFSETQRNKGNFPGRFSGRQFSNSRSEMNVSTLELGDSALYLCASSLTSGGANTQYFGPGTRLTVL.

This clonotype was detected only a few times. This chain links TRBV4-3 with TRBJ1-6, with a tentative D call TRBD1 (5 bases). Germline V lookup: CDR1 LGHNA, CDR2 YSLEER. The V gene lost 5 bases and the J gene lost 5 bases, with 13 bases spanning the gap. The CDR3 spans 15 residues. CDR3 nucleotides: TGCGCCAGCAGCTATGACAGTCGGAATAATTCACCCCTCCACTTT. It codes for CASSYDSRNNSPLHF.

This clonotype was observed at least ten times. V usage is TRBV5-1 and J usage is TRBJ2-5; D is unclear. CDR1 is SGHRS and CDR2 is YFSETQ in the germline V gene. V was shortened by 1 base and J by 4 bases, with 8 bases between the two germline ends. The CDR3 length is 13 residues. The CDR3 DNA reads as TGCGCCAGCAGCTTGAGGTTCGGAGAGACCCAGTACTTC. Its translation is CASSLRFGETQYF. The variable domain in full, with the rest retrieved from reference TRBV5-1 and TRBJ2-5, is KAGVTQTPRYLIKTRGQQVTLSCSPISGHRSVSWYQQTPGQGLQFLFEYFSETQRNKGNFPGRFSGRQFSNSRSEMNVSTLELGDSALYLCASSLRFGETQYFGPGTRLLVL.

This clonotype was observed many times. CDR3 in amino acids: CASSCRGAGGCQPTDTQYF. In DNA, the CDR3 is TGTGCCAGCAGCTGCCGAGGAGCGGGGGGCTGCCAGCCCACAGATACGCAGTATTTT. V usage is TRBV13 and J usage is TRBJ2-3, with TRBD2 matching over 9 bases. CDR3 length: 19 amino acids. The trim removed 4 bases at V and 2 bases at J, leaving 16 bases unmatched. Germline V gives CDR1 PRHDT, CDR2 FYEKMQ (reference sequence).

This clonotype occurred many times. Here the CDR3 reads CASTGQFTDTQYF. CDR3 bases: TGTGCCAGCACAGGACAGTTCACAGATACGCAGTATTTT. V gene TRBV28 combines with J gene TRBJ2-3, with D tentatively TRBD1 (6 bases). V was cut by 7 bases and J by 2 bases, with 10 bases left in between. The CDR3 length is 13 residues. Germline loops: CDR1 MDHEN, CDR2 SYDVKM.

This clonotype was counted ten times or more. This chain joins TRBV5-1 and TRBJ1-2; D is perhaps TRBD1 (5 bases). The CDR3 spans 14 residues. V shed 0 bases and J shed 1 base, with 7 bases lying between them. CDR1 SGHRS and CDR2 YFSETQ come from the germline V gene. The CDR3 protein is CASSLGTLNYGYTF. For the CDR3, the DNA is TGCGCCAGCAGCTTGGGGACACTTAACTATGGCTACACCTTC.

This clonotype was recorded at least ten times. CDR3 sequence reads: CASRKRASGQETQYF. DNA of the CDR3: TGTGCCAGCCGGAAGAGGGCTAGCGGACAAGAGACCCAGTACTTC. The V gene is TRBV2, the J gene TRBJ2-5; 7 nucleotides align to TRBD2. The CDR3 runs 15 residues. The V and J ends lost 8 bases and 2 bases, in that order; junction bases with no gene match: 11. Germline CDR1 and CDR2: SNHLY and FYNNEI.

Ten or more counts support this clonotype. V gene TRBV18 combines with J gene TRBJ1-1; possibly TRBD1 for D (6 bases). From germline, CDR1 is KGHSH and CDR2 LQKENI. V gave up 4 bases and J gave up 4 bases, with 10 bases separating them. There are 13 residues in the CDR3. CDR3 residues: CASSRAGATEAFF. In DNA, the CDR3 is TGTGCCAGCTCACGGGCAGGGGCCACTGAAGCTTTCTTT.

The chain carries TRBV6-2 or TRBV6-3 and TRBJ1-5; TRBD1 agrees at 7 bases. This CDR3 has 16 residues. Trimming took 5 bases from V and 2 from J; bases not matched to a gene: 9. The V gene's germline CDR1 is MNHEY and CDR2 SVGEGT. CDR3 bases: TGTGCCAGCAGTCGAACAGGGGTGGCAGGCAATCAGCCCCAGCATTTT. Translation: CASSRTGVAGNQPQHF.

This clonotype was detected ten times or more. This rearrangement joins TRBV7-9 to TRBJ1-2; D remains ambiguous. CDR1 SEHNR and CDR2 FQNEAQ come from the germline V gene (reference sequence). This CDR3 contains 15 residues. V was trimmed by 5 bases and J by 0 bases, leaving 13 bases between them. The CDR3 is CASSARSLANYGYTF. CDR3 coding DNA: TGTGCCAGCAGCGCCCGCAGCCTGGCTAACTATGGCTACACCTTC.

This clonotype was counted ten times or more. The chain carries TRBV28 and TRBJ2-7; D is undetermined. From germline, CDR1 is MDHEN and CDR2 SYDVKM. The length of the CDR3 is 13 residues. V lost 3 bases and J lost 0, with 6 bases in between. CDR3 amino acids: CASSFQRSYEQYF. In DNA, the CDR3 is TGTGCCAGCAGTTTTCAGCGCTCCTACGAGCAGTACTTC.

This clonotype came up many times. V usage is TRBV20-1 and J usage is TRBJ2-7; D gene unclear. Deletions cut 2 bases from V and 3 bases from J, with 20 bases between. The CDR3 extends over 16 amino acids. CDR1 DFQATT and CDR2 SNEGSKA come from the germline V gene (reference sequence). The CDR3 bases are TGCAGTGCTAGACCCCCTCAGGAAGGGTTGTACTACGAGCAGTACTTC. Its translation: CSARPPQEGLYYEQYF.

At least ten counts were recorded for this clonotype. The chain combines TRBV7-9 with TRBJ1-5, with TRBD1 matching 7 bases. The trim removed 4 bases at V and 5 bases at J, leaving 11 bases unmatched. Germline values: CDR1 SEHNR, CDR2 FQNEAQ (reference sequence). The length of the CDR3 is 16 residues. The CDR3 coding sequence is TGTGCCAGCAGCTCCCCAATCGACAGGGTCCATCAGCCCCAGCATTTT. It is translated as CASSSPIDRVHQPQHF.

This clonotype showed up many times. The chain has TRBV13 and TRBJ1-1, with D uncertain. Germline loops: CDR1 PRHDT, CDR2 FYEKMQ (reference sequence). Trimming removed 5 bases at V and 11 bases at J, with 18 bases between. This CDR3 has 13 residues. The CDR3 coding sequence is TGTGCCAGCAGCCCTAGCTTTCTGAGAGGCGCTTTCTTT. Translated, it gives CASSPSFLRGAFF.

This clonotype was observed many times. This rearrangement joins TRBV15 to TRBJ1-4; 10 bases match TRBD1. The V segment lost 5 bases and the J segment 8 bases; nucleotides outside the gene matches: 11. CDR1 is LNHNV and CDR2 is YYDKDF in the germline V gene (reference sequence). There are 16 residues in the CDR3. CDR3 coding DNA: TGTGCCACCAGCCGATCGACAGGGGGCGGACGAGAAAAACTGTTTTTT. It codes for CATSRSTGGGREKLFF.

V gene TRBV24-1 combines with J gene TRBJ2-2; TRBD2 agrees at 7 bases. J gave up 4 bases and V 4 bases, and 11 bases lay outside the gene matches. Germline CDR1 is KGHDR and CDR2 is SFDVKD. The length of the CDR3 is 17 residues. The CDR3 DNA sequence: TGTGCCACCAGTGACACCTTACTAGCGAGGGGCACCGGGGAGCTGTTTTTT. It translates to CATSDTLLARGTGELFF.

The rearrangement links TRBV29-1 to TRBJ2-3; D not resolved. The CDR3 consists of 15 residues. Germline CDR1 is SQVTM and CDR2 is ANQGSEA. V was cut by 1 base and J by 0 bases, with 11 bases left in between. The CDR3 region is CSVEVSATSTDTQYF. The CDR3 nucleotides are TGCAGCGTTGAAGTAAGCGCGACTAGCACAGATACGCAGTATTTT.

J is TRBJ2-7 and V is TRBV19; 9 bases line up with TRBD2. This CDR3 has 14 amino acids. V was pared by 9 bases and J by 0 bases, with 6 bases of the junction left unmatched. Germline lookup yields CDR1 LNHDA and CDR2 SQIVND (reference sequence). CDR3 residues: CASGGGGDSYEQYF. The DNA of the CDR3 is TGTGCCAGCGGCGGGGGGGGGGACTCCTACGAGCAGTACTTC.

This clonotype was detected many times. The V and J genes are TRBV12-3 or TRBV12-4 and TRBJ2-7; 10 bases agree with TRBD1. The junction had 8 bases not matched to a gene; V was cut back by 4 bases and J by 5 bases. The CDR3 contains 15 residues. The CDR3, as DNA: TGTGCCAGCAGTTCTTCCGGGACAGGGGCCCACGAGCAGTACTTC. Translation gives CASSSSGTGAHEQYF.

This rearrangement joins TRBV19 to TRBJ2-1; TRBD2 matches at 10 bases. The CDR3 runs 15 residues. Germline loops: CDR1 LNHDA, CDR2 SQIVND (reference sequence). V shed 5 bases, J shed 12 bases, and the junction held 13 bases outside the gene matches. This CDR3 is CASSPSFSGGPGQFF. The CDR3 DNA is TGTGCCAGTAGTCCTAGTTTTAGCGGGGGGCCAGGGCAGTTCTTC.

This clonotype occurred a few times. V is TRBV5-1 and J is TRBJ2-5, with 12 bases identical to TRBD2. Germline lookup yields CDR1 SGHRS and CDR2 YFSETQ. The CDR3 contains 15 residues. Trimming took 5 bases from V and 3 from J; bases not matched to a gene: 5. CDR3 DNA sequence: TGCGCCAGCAGTACTAGCGGGGGGCCTGAAGAGACCCAGTACTTC. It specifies CASSTSGGPEETQYF.

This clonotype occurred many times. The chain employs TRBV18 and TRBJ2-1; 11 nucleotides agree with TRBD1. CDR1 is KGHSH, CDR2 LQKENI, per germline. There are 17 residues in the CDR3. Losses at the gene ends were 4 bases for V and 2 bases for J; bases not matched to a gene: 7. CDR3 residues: CASSLGQGATTYNEQFF. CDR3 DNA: TGTGCCAGCTCACTAGGACAGGGGGCGACGACCTACAATGAGCAGTTCTTC.